These T cell receptor beta chains were read from a single sample in a study of cytomegalovirus exposure and HLA in healthy donors. Only in-frame clones appear in the TCRdb table, and some are missing; sequencing was by immunoSEQ multiplex PCR. This table has around 150,000 clones, about 85% appearing once. The specimen sequenced was PBMCs. The receptors come from a man younger than 40 in good health and CMV-seropositive. Each CDR3 is given without its conserved first and last residue. The order of the fields is J gene, V gene, CDR3 protein.

>TRBJ1-1|TRBV7-9
ASSRTDTNTEAF
>TRBJ2-2|TRBV7-5
ARSSGLAGKGTGELF
>TRBJ2-7|TRBV11-2
ASTATVSFHEQY
>TRBJ2-2|TRBV10-3
AISVSAGPNTGELF
>TRBJ2-7|TRBV7-9
ASSLEEETRNSYEQY
>TRBJ2-1|TRBV7-8
ASSTRDYNEQF
>TRBJ1-1|TRBV5-1
ASSWTGEDLNTEAF
>TRBJ1-1|TRBV14
ASSQDFYGGSETEAF
>TRBJ2-7|TRBV27
ASRPGQGAYEQY
>TRBJ2-7|TRBV2
ASTPDRDWQY
>TRBJ2-2|TRBV4-3
ASSQDLGTSLNTGELF
>TRBJ2-7|TRBV9
ASSVVAGQGYEQY